The source of this T cell receptor (beta chain) is a study of blood T cell repertoires in COVID-19. The wider study: Samples came from the United States, Italy and Spain, spanning acute and convalescent COVID-19. T cells, B-cell-depleted T cells, or PBMCs supplied cDNA or gDNA.

The CDR3 sequence is 15 residues long. Germline-derived CDR1 and CDR2 are LGHDT and YNNKEL (reference sequence). Unmatched junction bases numbered 5, after V lost 4 bases and J lost 8 bases. Per the original methods: Estimation of nucleated cell counts was performed using reference gene primer amplification. The method was immunoSEQ multiplex PCR; TCRdb's version includes in-frame clones alone and lacks a portion of them. That table is the source of V, J and clone size, and D and trimming were worked out from the DNA. Altogether approximately 180,000 clones are present, 75% to 80% being singletons, with the ten largest covering about 26%.

V and J are TRBV3-1 (or the pseudogene TRBV3-2) and TRBJ2-1; 13 bases are a match to TRBD2. What was sequenced was peripheral blood. This sequence originates from a woman aged 70-85 years with acute or convalescent COVID-19. CDR3 region: CASSLITSGRDEQFF. The CDR3 DNA follows: TGTGCCAGCAGCCTCATCACTAGCGGGAGGGATGAGCAGTTCTTC.